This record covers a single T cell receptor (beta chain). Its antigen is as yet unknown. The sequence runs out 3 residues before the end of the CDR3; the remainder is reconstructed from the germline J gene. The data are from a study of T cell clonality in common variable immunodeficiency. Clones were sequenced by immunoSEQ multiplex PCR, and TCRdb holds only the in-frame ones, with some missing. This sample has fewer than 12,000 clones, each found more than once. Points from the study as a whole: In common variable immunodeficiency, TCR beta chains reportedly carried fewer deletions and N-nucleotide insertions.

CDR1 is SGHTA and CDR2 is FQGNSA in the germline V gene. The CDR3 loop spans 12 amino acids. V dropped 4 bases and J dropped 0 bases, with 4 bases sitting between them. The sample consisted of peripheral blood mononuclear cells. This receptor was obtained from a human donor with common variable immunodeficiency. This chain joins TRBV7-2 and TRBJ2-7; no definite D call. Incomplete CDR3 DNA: TGTGCCAGCAGCTCCAACTCCTACGAG. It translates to CASSSNSYE. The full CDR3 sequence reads CASSSNSYEQYF.